This TCR beta chain derives from a study of blood T cell repertoires in COVID-19. TCRdb's copy holds only in-frame clones and misses some; the assay was immunoSEQ multiplex PCR. The sample consists of fewer than 350,000 clones, 85% of them appearing once. Trimming left V 7 bases short and J 5 bases short, with 17 bases between. The CDR3 is 15 residues long. Germline V gene sequence: CDR1 MNHEY, CDR2 SVGAGI. The specimen was PBMCs or T cells enriched from blood (not recorded which). This receptor was taken from a woman aged 25 to 39 who had been exposed to COVID-19. This sequence joins TRBV6-5 and TRBJ1-4, with D perhaps TRBD1 (6 bases). The CDR3 sequence is CASTTLQGPNEKLFF. CDR3 in DNA: TGTGCCAGCACGACCCTACAGGGACCAAATGAAAAACTGTTTTTT.